This T cell receptor (beta chain) originates from a study of cytomegalovirus exposure and HLA in healthy donors. As for the study in general: There were some 81 million unique TCRs (from HLA-typed donors) in an early data release. Overall study results and limits: Indistinguishable V segments, including TRBV6-2 and TRBV6-3, were excluded.

The PCR had 60 Vbeta and 13 Jbeta primers. The data were produced by immunoSEQ multiplex PCR, yet TCRdb's version contains in-frame clones alone and is incomplete. In the table there are under 200,000 clones, roughly an eighth of which are singletons. Concerning this clone itself: Its antigen is unknown.

Per the germline V gene, CDR1 is MRHNA and CDR2 is SNTAGT. V dropped 3 bases and J dropped 2 bases, with 9 bases sitting between them. The CDR3 spans 14 residues. This TCR was recovered from a man aged 50-59 years in good health and CMV-seropositive. The chain couples TRBV6-4 to TRBJ2-3; D is possibly TRBD2 (5 bases). Sample: PBMCs. CDR3 sequence reads: CASSEEEFTDTQYF. As DNA, the CDR3 is TGTGCCAGCAGTGAGGAGGAGTTCACAGATACGCAGTATTTT.